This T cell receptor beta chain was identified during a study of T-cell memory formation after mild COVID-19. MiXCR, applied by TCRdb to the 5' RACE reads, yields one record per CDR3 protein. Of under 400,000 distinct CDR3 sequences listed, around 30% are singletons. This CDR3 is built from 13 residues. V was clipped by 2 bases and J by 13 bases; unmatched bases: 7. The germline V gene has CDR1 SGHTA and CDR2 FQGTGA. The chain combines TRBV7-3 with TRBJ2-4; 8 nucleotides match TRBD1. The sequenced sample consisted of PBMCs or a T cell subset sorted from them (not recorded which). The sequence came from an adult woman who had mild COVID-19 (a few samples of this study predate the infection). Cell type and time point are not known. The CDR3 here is CASSLGQGQRQYF. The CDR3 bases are TGTGCCAGCAGCTTAGGACAGGGTCAGAGGCAGTACTTC.